Sequencing of this T cell receptor beta chain was carried out in a study of beta chain features in type 1 diabetes. Sequenced material consisted of expressed TCRB transcripts (all of the isolated RNA was reverse transcribed). The method was immunoSEQ multiplex PCR; TCRdb's version includes in-frame clones alone and lacks a portion of them. The profile covers about 660,000 clones, with around 15% appearing a single time and approximately 0.043% taken by the ten largest. The study's findings and limits: Moderate but significant shortening of TCRB CDR3s was recorded in all four CD4+ subsets from Type 1 diabetes patients.

The table lists this clone with a few counts. Its antigen is as yet unknown. V was cut by 5 bases and J by 6 bases, with 13 bases left in between. Per germline, CDR1 MNHNY and CDR2 SVGAGI (reference sequence). The CDR3 has 14 amino acids. The chain has TRBV6-6 and TRBJ1-4, with a weak D call TRBD1 (5 bases). The clonotype originates from a man between 18 and 29 years old with type 1 diabetes. The sequencing sample was made of naive CD4+ T cells from blood. DNA of the CDR3: TGTGCCAGCAGTACCGGGACGGGAGATGAAAAACTGTTTTTT. Translated, it gives CASSTGTGDEKLFF.